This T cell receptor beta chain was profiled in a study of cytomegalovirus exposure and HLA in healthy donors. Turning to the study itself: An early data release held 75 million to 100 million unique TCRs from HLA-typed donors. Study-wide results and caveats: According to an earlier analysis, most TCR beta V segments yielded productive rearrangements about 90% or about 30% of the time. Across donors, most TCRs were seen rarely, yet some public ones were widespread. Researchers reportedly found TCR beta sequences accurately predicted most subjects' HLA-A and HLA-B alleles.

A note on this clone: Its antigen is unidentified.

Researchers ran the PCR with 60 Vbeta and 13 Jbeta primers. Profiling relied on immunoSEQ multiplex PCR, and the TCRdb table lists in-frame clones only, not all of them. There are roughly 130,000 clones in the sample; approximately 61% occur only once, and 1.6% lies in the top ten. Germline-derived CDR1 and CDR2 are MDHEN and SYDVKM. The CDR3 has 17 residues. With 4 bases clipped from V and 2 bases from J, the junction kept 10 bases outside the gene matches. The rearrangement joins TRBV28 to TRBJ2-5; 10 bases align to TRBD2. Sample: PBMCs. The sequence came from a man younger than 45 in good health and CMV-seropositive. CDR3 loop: CASSSPPQREGQETQYF. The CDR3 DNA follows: TGTGCCAGCAGTTCGCCTCCCCAGCGGGAGGGGCAAGAGACCCAGTACTTC.